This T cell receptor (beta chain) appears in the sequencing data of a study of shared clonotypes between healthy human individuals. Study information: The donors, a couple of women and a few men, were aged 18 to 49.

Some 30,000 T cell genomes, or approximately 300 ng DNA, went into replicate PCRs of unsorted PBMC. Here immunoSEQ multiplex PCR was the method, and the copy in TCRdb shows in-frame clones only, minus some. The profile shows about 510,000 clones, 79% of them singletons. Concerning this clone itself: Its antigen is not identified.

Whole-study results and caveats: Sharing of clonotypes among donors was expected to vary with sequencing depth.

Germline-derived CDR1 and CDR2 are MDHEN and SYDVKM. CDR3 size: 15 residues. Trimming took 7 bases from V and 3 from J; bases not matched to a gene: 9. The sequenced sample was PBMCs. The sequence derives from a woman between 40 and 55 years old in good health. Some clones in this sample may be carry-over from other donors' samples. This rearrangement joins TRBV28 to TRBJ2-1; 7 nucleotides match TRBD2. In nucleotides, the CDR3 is TGTGCCAGCATACTAACGGGGGGAGTCTACAATGAGCAGTTCTTC. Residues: CASILTGGVYNEQFF. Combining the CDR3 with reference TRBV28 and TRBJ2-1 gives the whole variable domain DVKVTQSSRYLVKRTGEKVFLECVQDMDHENMFWYRQDPGLGLRLIYFSYDVKMKEKGDIPEGYSVSREKKERFSLILESASTNQTSMYLCASILTGGVYNEQFFGPGTRLTVL.